The present T cell receptor beta chain was sequenced within a study of identical twins. General study points: Excess sharing by twins proved weaker in beta out-of-frame sequences. Zero-insertion results could be subject to partial confounding by invariant MAIT and iNKT cells. Conclusions rested on cross-sectional statistics rather than following the same donors.

The CDR3 is made up of 15 amino acids. The germline V and J ends were trimmed by 3 bases and 7 bases, with 15 bases remaining between them. Template switching supplied a universal primer site; unique molecular identifiers were carried on the cDNA. TCRdb ran MiXCR on the 5' RACE reads and lists one entry per CDR3 protein. The sample shows 700,000 or so distinct CDR3 sequences, less than 10% of them seen only once. Concerning this clonotype: No antigen is known for it.

These same data were also listed under a study on yellow fever vaccine responses in identical twins.

The specimen was PBMCs. The chain combines TRBV12-3 or TRBV12-4 with TRBJ1-4; D is uncertain. This TCR was sampled from a woman younger than 30 in good health. CDR3 nucleotides: TGTGCCAGCAGTTTGGTTCTTGGAGGCGGTGAAAAACTGTTTTTT. Translation gives CASSLVLGGGEKLFF.